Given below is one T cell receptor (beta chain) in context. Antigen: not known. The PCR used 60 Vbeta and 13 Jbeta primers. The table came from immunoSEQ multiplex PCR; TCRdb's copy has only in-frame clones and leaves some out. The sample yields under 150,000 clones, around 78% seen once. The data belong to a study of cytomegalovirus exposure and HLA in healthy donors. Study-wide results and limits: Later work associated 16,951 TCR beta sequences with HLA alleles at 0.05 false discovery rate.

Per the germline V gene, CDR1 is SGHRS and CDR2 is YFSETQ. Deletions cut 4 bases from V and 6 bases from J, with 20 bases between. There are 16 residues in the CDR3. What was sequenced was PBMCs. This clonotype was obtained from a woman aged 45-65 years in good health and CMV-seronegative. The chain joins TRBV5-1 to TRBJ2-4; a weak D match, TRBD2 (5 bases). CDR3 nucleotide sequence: TGCGCCAGCAGCCAAACCACTCGGGATGGGTTAAACATTCAGTACTTC. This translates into CASSQTTRDGLNIQYF.